A selection of T cell receptor beta chains follows, all from one sample in a study of T-cell memory formation after mild COVID-19. TCRdb fed the 5' RACE reads into MiXCR, producing one record per CDR3 protein. The sample has some 450,000 distinct CDR3 sequences, about a sixth seen once; the top ten hold approximately 21%. The sequenced material came from PBMCs or a T cell subset sorted from them (not recorded which). The receptor source for this set is a man between 18 and 29 years old who had mild COVID-19 (a few samples of this study predate the infection). Cell type and time point are not known. CDR3s include the opening cysteine and the closing phenylalanine or tryptophan. Fields, in order: CDR3 DNA, CDR3 protein, J gene, D gene, clone size, V gene. D genes are given only for firm matches. Clone size is not always given. Where it is, it says once, few, many or a class for expanded clones.

CDR3 DNA: TGTGCCTCCAGGGGCAGTCAAGAGACCCAGTACTTC
CDR3 protein: CASRGSQETQYF
J gene: TRBJ2-5
D gene: NA
clone size: NA
V gene: TRBV2

CDR3 DNA: TGCGCCAGCAGCCAAGAAGAGTACACAGTCTCTGGAAACACCATATATTTT
CDR3 protein: CASSQEEYTVSGNTIYF
J gene: TRBJ1-3
D gene: NA
clone size: NA
V gene: TRBV4-1

CDR3 DNA: TGTGCCAGCAGGTACGGAGGCACAGATACGCAGTATTTT
CDR3 protein: CASRYGGTDTQYF
J gene: TRBJ2-3
D gene: NA
clone size: few
V gene: TRBV27

CDR3 DNA: TGTGCCAGCCACCGTGGGGGGACCGGGGATACGCAGTATTTT
CDR3 protein: CASHRGGTGDTQYF
J gene: TRBJ2-3
D gene: NA
clone size: NA
V gene: TRBV5-5

CDR3 DNA: TGTGCCATCAGTGAGTTCGGGGGCGCGGGAGATACGCAGTATTTT
CDR3 protein: CAISEFGGAGDTQYF
J gene: TRBJ2-3
D gene: NA
clone size: NA
V gene: TRBV10-3

CDR3 DNA: TGCAGTGCTGGGCTTCAACAGCCCCAGCATTTT
CDR3 protein: CSAGLQQPQHF
J gene: TRBJ1-5
D gene: NA
clone size: few
V gene: TRBV20-1

CDR3 DNA: TGTGCCAGCAGCTCCTGGACTAGCGGATCCTACGAGCAGTACTTC
CDR3 protein: CASSSWTSGSYEQYF
J gene: TRBJ2-7
D gene: TRBD2
clone size: NA
V gene: TRBV7-9

CDR3 DNA: TGTGCCAGCAGCTATCCTGCCAGGGGGGATACGCAGTATTTT
CDR3 protein: CASSYPARGDTQYF
J gene: TRBJ2-3
D gene: TRBD1
clone size: few
V gene: TRBV7-2

CDR3 DNA: TGTGCCAGCAGCTTAGTGGGGGGCCTCTATGGCTACACCTTC
CDR3 protein: CASSLVGGLYGYTF
J gene: TRBJ1-2
D gene: NA
clone size: NA
V gene: TRBV7-8

CDR3 DNA: TGCAGTGTCCAGGACGACAGCTTGAAAGCTTTCTTT
CDR3 protein: CSVQDDSLKAFF
J gene: TRBJ1-1
D gene: NA
clone size: NA
V gene: TRBV20-1

CDR3 DNA: TGTGCCAGCACCATTACTAGCGGGGGGAAAGATACGCAGTATTTT
CDR3 protein: CASTITSGGKDTQYF
J gene: TRBJ2-3
D gene: TRBD2
clone size: NA
V gene: TRBV12-3/TRBV12-4

CDR3 DNA: TGCGCCAGCGCCAACAGGGGTCCGATGACCGGGGAGCTGTTTTTT
CDR3 protein: CASANRGPMTGELFF
J gene: TRBJ2-2
D gene: TRBD1
clone size: NA
V gene: TRBV5-1

CDR3 DNA: TGTGCCAGCAGCCCCGAGGTAGCGGGGAGGGAGACCCAGTACTTC
CDR3 protein: CASSPEVAGRETQYF
J gene: TRBJ2-5
D gene: TRBD2
clone size: many
V gene: TRBV7-6

CDR3 DNA: TGTGCCAGCAGCTACCGGGTAGGGGACACCGGGGAGCTGTTTTTT
CDR3 protein: CASSYRVGDTGELFF
J gene: TRBJ2-2
D gene: NA
clone size: NA
V gene: TRBV7-2

CDR3 DNA: TGCGCCAGCAGACTAGCGGGTGACAATGAGCAGTTCTTC
CDR3 protein: CASRLAGDNEQFF
J gene: TRBJ2-1
D gene: TRBD2
clone size: NA
V gene: TRBV5-1

CDR3 DNA: TGTGCCAGCAGTATAGGACTCGGCGTAGCTTTCTTT
CDR3 protein: CASSIGLGVAFF
J gene: TRBJ1-1
D gene: NA
clone size: NA
V gene: TRBV27

CDR3 DNA: TGCAGTGCGACCTCACCGACAGGGGGATCCCCAGATACGCAGTATTTT
CDR3 protein: CSATSPTGGSPDTQYF
J gene: TRBJ2-3
D gene: TRBD1
clone size: NA
V gene: TRBV20-1

CDR3 DNA: TGCAGTGCTAACCTCGACAGCCAGCCTGGAAACACCATATATTTT
CDR3 protein: CSANLDSQPGNTIYF
J gene: TRBJ1-3
D gene: NA
clone size: NA
V gene: TRBV20-1

CDR3 DNA: TGTGCCAGCAGCCGAGGGGACAGGAGTCTTCGGGAGCAGTACTTC
CDR3 protein: CASSRGDRSLREQYF
J gene: TRBJ2-7
D gene: TRBD1
clone size: few
V gene: TRBV27

CDR3 DNA: TGTGCCAGCAGTCTGGGGACTAGAGCCGATACGCAGTATTTT
CDR3 protein: CASSLGTRADTQYF
J gene: TRBJ2-3
D gene: TRBD2
clone size: few
V gene: TRBV12-3/TRBV12-4

CDR3 DNA: TGTGCCAGCAGTTTATTCGGGGAGCTGTTTTTT
CDR3 protein: CASSLFGELFF
J gene: TRBJ2-2
D gene: NA
clone size: few
V gene: TRBV27

CDR3 DNA: TGTGCCAGCAGCCAAGACTTTGGCCCGAGGGACGAGCAGTACTTC
CDR3 protein: CASSQDFGPRDEQYF
J gene: TRBJ2-7
D gene: NA
clone size: NA
V gene: TRBV4-2

CDR3 DNA: TGTGCCAGCAGCTTAAACGCCCCAGCCGTGAACAATCAGCCCCAGCATTTT
CDR3 protein: CASSLNAPAVNNQPQHF
J gene: TRBJ1-5
D gene: NA
clone size: NA
V gene: TRBV7-2

CDR3 DNA: TGTGCCGGGGAACTAGCGGGGGTCACAGATACGCAGTATTTT
CDR3 protein: CAGELAGVTDTQYF
J gene: TRBJ2-3
D gene: TRBD2
clone size: few
V gene: TRBV7-9

CDR3 DNA: TGTGCCATCAGTGACTGGACTAGCGGGGGCCGCTCCTACGAGCAGTACTTC
CDR3 protein: CAISDWTSGGRSYEQYF
J gene: TRBJ2-7
D gene: TRBD2
clone size: few
V gene: TRBV10-3

CDR3 DNA: TGTGCCAGCAGTTTTTTGGGGCCCCAAGAGACCCAGTACTTC
CDR3 protein: CASSFLGPQETQYF
J gene: TRBJ2-5
D gene: NA
clone size: NA
V gene: TRBV12-3/TRBV12-4

CDR3 DNA: TGTGCCAGCTCAACTCTAGCGGGGTCAATGGATACGCAGTATTTT
CDR3 protein: CASSTLAGSMDTQYF
J gene: TRBJ2-3
D gene: TRBD2
clone size: NA
V gene: TRBV18